This T cell receptor beta chain was identified during a study of cytomegalovirus exposure and HLA in healthy donors. Across the study: An early data release held tens of millions of unique TCRs from HLA-typed donors.

Study findings and constraints: Reportedly, HLA-A and HLA-B alleles of most subjects were accurately predicted from TCR beta. Cytomegalovirus association was listed for approximately 150 TCR beta chains. Later analysis placed DRB1 highest and HLA-C lowest in TCR association rates, which differed by HLA locus.

With 3 bases removed from V and 8 bases from J, the gap between germline ends came to 8 bases. The length of the CDR3 is 12 residues. The germline CDR1 and CDR2 sequences are LNHDA and SQIVND (reference sequence). With regard to this clone: Its antigen is as yet unknown.

Both 60 Vbeta primers and 13 Jbeta primers went into the PCR. Sequencing used immunoSEQ multiplex PCR; TCRdb keeps in-frame clones, though not all of them. The sample carries 210,000 or so clones, over 65% recorded once. Sequenced: PBMCs. The chain links TRBV19 to TRBJ2-1; D is unresolved. This TCR was sampled from a man between 18 and 35 years old in good health and CMV-seronegative. The CDR3 coding sequence is TGTGCCAGTAGTATGCAGTCCGATGAGCAGTTCTTC. This encodes CASSMQSDEQFF.